This T cell receptor beta chain was sequenced for a study of cytomegalovirus exposure and HLA in healthy donors. Study overall: Among the roughly 400 genotyped donors, 65% to 90% were placed in the Caucasian-associated ancestry cluster.

PCR involved 60 Vbeta and 13 Jbeta primers. Per the authors' pipeline: In a later analysis, around 12 million of tens of millions of unique beta chains occurred in at least two donors. Here immunoSEQ multiplex PCR was the method, and the copy in TCRdb shows in-frame clones only, minus some. V and J calls and clone size follow that table, whereas D and trimming were derived from the DNA. The profile shows 150,000 to 200,000 clones, about 76% of them singletons. Turning to this clone: Its specificity is unknown.

Germline lookup yields CDR1 SGHTA and CDR2 FQGNSA. This CDR3 is 15 amino acids long. V shed 5 bases, J shed 1 base, and the junction held 5 bases outside the gene matches. Findings of the study overall: One later analysis reportedly identified an Asian-associated ancestry cluster that showed fewer N-insertions than the roughly 700-donor mean. Earlier findings revealed that most TCR beta V segments proved productive either about 87% or about 30% of the time.

This TCR derives from a woman aged 40 to 50 in good health and CMV-seropositive. What was sequenced was PBMCs. The gene calls are TRBV7-2 and TRBJ1-1, with TRBD1 matching 9 bases. As DNA, the CDR3 is TGTGCCAGCAGCCCGGGGACAGGGAGGAACACTGAAGCTTTCTTT. Protein sequence: CASSPGTGRNTEAFF.